A selection of T cell receptor beta chains follows, all from one sample in a study of blood T cell repertoires in COVID-19. Sequenced by immunoSEQ multiplex PCR; TCRdb stores in-frame clones only, minus some. Counted here are 140,000 to 150,000 clones, 88% occurring once; the ten biggest clones make up approximately 2%. Sequencing was done on a sample of peripheral blood. The receptors derive from a man aged 70-80 years with acute or convalescent COVID-19. The CDR3 runs from the conserved cysteine through the conserved F or W. Each record gives: clone size, D gene, V gene, J gene, CDR3 length, CDR3 DNA, CDR3 protein. A D gene is named only where the DNA matches it firmly. Clone sizes are given selectively: once, few, many, or a class where the clone is expanded.

>-|-|TRBV28|TRBJ1-6|15
TGTGCCAGCAGTTTATCCTCAGTGAATCATTCACCCCTCCACTTT
CASSLSSVNHSPLHF
>-|TRBD2|TRBV11-3|TRBJ2-5|17
TGTGCCAGCAGCCCGGGGACTAGCGGGGGGAGGCAAGAGACCCAGTACTTC
CASSPGTSGGRQETQYF
>few|-|TRBV7-9|TRBJ2-1|12
TGTGCCAGCAGCTTCACCGACAGACAGCAGTTCTTC
CASSFTDRQQFF
>-|-|TRBV9|TRBJ2-2|16
TGTGCCAGCAGGCCCTTTGCAGAGGGCCAAACCGGGGAGCTGTTTTTT
CASRPFAEGQTGELFF
>-|TRBD1|TRBV5-4|TRBJ2-7|15
TGTGCCAGCAGCTTCCCTGGGACAGGCTTCTACGAGCAGTACTTC
CASSFPGTGFYEQYF
>-|-|TRBV10-3|TRBJ2-5|13
TGTGCCATCAAGCAAGGGGGAGAAGAGACCCAGTACTTC
CAIKQGGEETQYF
>once|TRBD2|TRBV28|TRBJ2-7|18
TGTGCCACAGGACTCTCGGGAGGGCCCGCTGGGGTCTACGGCGAGCAGTACTTC
CATGLSGGPAGVYGEQYF
>few|TRBD1|TRBV12-3/TRBV12-4|TRBJ1-2|13
TGTGCCAGCAGTTCTGACAGGGGCGGTGGCTACACCTTC
CASSSDRGGGYTF
>-|-|TRBV7-2|TRBJ2-3|13
TGTGCCAGCAGCTTGGGCGGGACAGATACGCAGTATTTT
CASSLGGTDTQYF
>-|-|TRBV3-1/TRBV3-2|TRBJ2-5|14
TGTGCCAGCAGCCAAGGACAGATAAGGGAGACCCAGTACTTC
CASSQGQIRETQYF
>-|-|TRBV6-5|TRBJ1-2|12
TGTGCCAGTGAACAGGGAGACTATGGCTACACCTTC
CASEQGDYGYTF
>few|TRBD2|TRBV2|TRBJ2-2|18
TGTGCCAGCAAGCTGGACAGGGGACTAGCGGGAGGCACCGGGGAGCTGTTTTTT
CASKLDRGLAGGTGELFF
>-|-|TRBV3-1/TRBV3-2|TRBJ2-3|14
TGTGCCAGCAGCCACCCGGGAAGGGGGAATACGCAGTATTTT
CASSHPGRGNTQYF
>-|-|TRBV27|TRBJ1-6|18
TGTGCCAGCAGTCACCTCCTCCAGGCGTCCTCCTATAATTCACCCCTCCACTTT
CASSHLLQASSYNSPLHF
>-|TRBD2|TRBV5-1|TRBJ2-1|15
TGCGCCAGCAGCATGACTAGCGGGAGGTACAATGAGCAGTTCTTC
CASSMTSGRYNEQFF
>-|-|TRBV5-1|TRBJ2-5|13
TGCGCGACGGGAGCGGGTACTCAAGAGACCCAGTACTTC
CATGAGTQETQYF
>once|TRBD2|TRBV15|TRBJ2-5|16
TGTGCCACCAGCGATGGACTAGCGGGGGCCTTGGAGACCCAGTACTTC
CATSDGLAGALETQYF
>-|-|TRBV7-6|TRBJ1-5|16
TGTGCCAGCAGCTTAGGTGCCGCAGGTTTCAATCAGCCCCAGCATTTT
CASSLGAAGFNQPQHF
>-|TRBD1|TRBV5-5|TRBJ1-2|14
TGTGCCAGCAGGCCTACCGGGACAGGGTATGGCTACACCTTC
CASRPTGTGYGYTF
>-|-|TRBV7-8|TRBJ2-3|13
TGTGCCAGCAGCGACAGGATTCCAGATACGCAGTATTTT
CASSDRIPDTQYF
>-|-|TRBV6-5|TRBJ1-2|13
TGTGCCACTTCGGTGACGGGTGCCTATGGCTACACCTTC
CATSVTGAYGYTF
>-|-|TRBV5-1|TRBJ2-7|15
TGCGCCAGCAGCTTGGCTGGCCACGCTTCCTACGAGCAGTACTTC
CASSLAGHASYEQYF
>-|TRBD1|TRBV5-1|TRBJ1-5|15
TGCGCCAGCAGCAACGGACAGGCGGGCAATCAGCCCCAGCATTTT
CASSNGQAGNQPQHF
>few|-|TRBV28|TRBJ1-2|14
TGTGCCAGCAGTTTAGTGGCTGGCCGCTATGGCTACACCTTC
CASSLVAGRYGYTF
>-|TRBD1|TRBV19|TRBJ1-2|15
TGTGCCAGTAGTATTGGACAGGGGGAGATCTATGGCTACACCTTC
CASSIGQGEIYGYTF
>-|-|TRBV6-5|TRBJ1-1|16
TGTGCCAGCAGTTCCGGCCGGTGGGGGCCGAACACTGAAGCTTTCTTT
CASSSGRWGPNTEAFF
>few|TRBD1|TRBV4-2|TRBJ2-7|15
TGTGCCAGCAGCCAAGATCTCAACAGGGGGCGCGAGCAGTACTTC
CASSQDLNRGREQYF
>-|TRBD2|TRBV5-1|TRBJ2-3|15
TGCGCCAGCAGCTCCTTAGCGGGGGGGCCAGATACGCAGTATTTT
CASSSLAGGPDTQYF
>-|-|TRBV7-9|TRBJ2-5|14
TGTGCCAGCAGCTTAGGAGGCCGGAAGGAGGCCCAGTACTTC
CASSLGGRKEAQYF
>-|TRBD2|TRBV7-7|TRBJ2-7|15
TGTGCCAGCAGCTTAGCTAGCGGGGGTGCCTACGAGCAGTACTTC
CASSLASGGAYEQYF
>-|-|TRBV2|TRBJ1-5|13
TGTGCCAGCAGCCTATATAGCAATCAGCCCCAGCATTTT
CASSLYSNQPQHF